This T cell receptor beta chain was sequenced for a study of T cells in Graves' hyperthyroidism and ophthalmopathy. On the study more broadly: Staff took peripheral blood when the initial diagnosis was made, before any treatment began.

What was amplified from RNA transcripts were TCR beta CDR3 regions. TCR CDR3 underwent first-round RT-PCR with the HTBI primer set. TCRdb called the multiplex PCR reads again in MiXCR, with one record for every CDR3 protein. The sample has under 350,000 distinct CDR3 sequences, roughly 13% seen once; the top ten hold about 37%. This CDR3 has 17 residues. The V end lost 1 base, the J end lost 0 bases, and 13 bases lay between the germline ends. Germline CDR1 LNHNV, CDR2 YYDKDF (reference sequence). A patient was excluded if there was uncontrolled infection, other autoimmune disease, pregnancy or lactation.

What was sequenced was blood. The chain is built from TRBV15 and TRBJ1-3; possibly TRBD1 for D (6 bases). The TCR originated in a middle-aged woman with Graves' ophthalmopathy. The CDR3 loop is CATSRVRQVNSGNTIYF. The CDR3 DNA follows: TGTGCCACCAGCAGAGTCCGACAGGTGAACTCTGGAAACACCATATATTTT.